The rows below give T cell receptor beta chains drawn from one sample of a study of metastatic and nonmetastatic thyroid tumors. TCRdb reanalyzed the PCR reads via MiXCR. The sample has 40,000 or so clones, approximately 20% seen once. Sequenced: blood. Receptors were obtained from a female donor with papillary thyroid cancer or a benign thyroid nodule (not recorded which). Some clones in this sample may be carry-over from other donors' samples. CDR3s leave out the opening cysteine and the closing phenylalanine or tryptophan. For some rows the clone size is stated as once, few or many, or as a class when expanded; others skip it.

cdr3_aa,clone_size,j_call,v_call
ASSETIAGGNYEQY,medium-sized,TRBJ2-7,TRBV6-1
ASSQAGELF,many,TRBJ2-2,TRBV12-3/TRBV12-4
ASSQDLTGLAGELF,-,TRBJ2-2,TRBV4-3
SASRGTNDVDT,-,TRBJ1-2,TRBV20-1
ASSPRAGTAVRGYT,-,TRBJ1-2,TRBV6-1
SVAIVSYEQY,-,TRBJ2-7,TRBV29-1
ASSTQWDRGYEQY,medium-sized,TRBJ2-7,TRBV28
ASSGWTNSPLR,few,TRBJ1-6,TRBV28
SARGGTGGANNYGYT,many,TRBJ1-2,TRBV20-1
ASSFTGIPRGGYT,few,TRBJ1-2,TRBV28
ASSLGTGINEQF,many,TRBJ2-1,TRBV5-4
ASRGAGQVDGEQY,-,TRBJ2-7,TRBV7-2
ASSQGILGDHGGYT,many,TRBJ1-2,TRBV4-2
DSSLGTGSEAL,few,TRBJ1-1,TRBV27
ASSEIPGQGSETQY,few,TRBJ2-5,TRBV6-1
ASILERGGHSSYEQY,-,TRBJ2-7,TRBV11-2
ASSVQSNDQF,-,TRBJ2-1,TRBV7-2